These 8 T cell receptor beta chains were all obtained from the same sample, sequenced in a study of blood T cell repertoires in COVID-19. TCRdb's copy holds only in-frame clones and misses some; the assay was immunoSEQ multiplex PCR. Of some 100,000 clones in the sample, about 82% were seen once. Sequenced sample: peripheral blood. Receptor source: a human donor in a cohort sampled during active COVID-19.

This clone appeared once. The chain uses TRBV19 and TRBJ2-7, with 9 bases fitting TRBD1. The ends lost 4 bases at V and 7 bases at J; junction bases unmatched: 8. This CDR3 is 14 amino acids long. CDR1 LNHDA and CDR2 SQIVND come from the germline V gene (reference sequence). The CDR3 is CASSTGTGTGEQYF. The CDR3 nucleotides read TGTGCCAGTAGTACCGGGACAGGGACCGGGGAGCAGTACTTC.

The chain carries TRBV27 and TRBJ2-1; 9 bases agree with TRBD2. CDR3 length: 14 amino acids. CDR1 and CDR2 (germline): MNHEY, SMNVEV (reference sequence). The J segment lost 6 bases and the V segment lost 3 bases, leaving 3 bases of the junction unmatched. Here the CDR3 DNA reads TGTGCCAGCAGTTTGGCGGGAGGGGGCAATGAGCAGTTCTTC. It is translated as CASSLAGGGNEQFF.

This chain uses TRBV25-1 with TRBJ1-2; the D is unclear. Germline values: CDR1 MGHDK, CDR2 SYGVNS. The CDR3 has 13 residues. The V and J ends lost 6 bases and 7 bases respectively, with 15 bases between them. Written as DNA, the CDR3 is TGTGCCAGCAGAGGGAGTAAAGTCGCTGGCTACACCTTC. Translated: CASRGSKVAGYTF.

DNA of the CDR3: TGTGCCAGCAGCCCAGAGGGGGGGCTCAATGAAAAACTGTTTTTT. Protein: CASSPEGGLNEKLFF. The chain is built from TRBV7-6 and TRBJ1-4; TRBD1 is a possible D gene (6 bases). This CDR3 comprises 15 residues. CDR1 is SGHVS, CDR2 FNYEAQ, per germline. The germline V and J ends were trimmed by 5 bases and 5 bases, with 15 bases remaining between them.

The chain recombines TRBV4-3 with TRBJ2-1; possible D gene TRBD1, 8 bases. This CDR3 has 16 amino acids. Trimming stripped 1 base from V and 8 bases from J, with 18 bases between. CDR1 is LGHNA and CDR2 is YSLEER in the germline V gene. The CDR3 protein is CASSQAPDREGYEQFF. CDR3 nucleotide sequence: TGCGCCAGCAGCCAAGCCCCGGACAGGGAGGGGTATGAGCAGTTCTTC.

This clone is a singleton in its sample. The V and J genes are TRBV29-1 and TRBJ2-1, with 7 bases matching TRBD1. Germline CDR1 and CDR2: SQVTM and ANQGSEA. V shed 5 bases and J 4 bases; nucleotides not matched to a gene: 8. The CDR3 runs 14 residues. The CDR3 DNA follows: TGCAGCGTTATGCACGAGACAGGGTACAATGAGCAGTTCTTC. Translation gives CSVMHETGYNEQFF.

The rearrangement uses TRBV10-3 and TRBJ1-1, with D perhaps TRBD1 (6 bases). From germline, CDR1 is ENHRY and CDR2 SYGVKD. This CDR3 is 16 amino acids long. The ends were cut back, 3 bases at V and 4 bases at J, with 18 bases in the middle. The CDR3 DNA reads TGTGCCATCAGTGATGGCAGGGGTCTTACGGGCACTGAAGCTTTCTTT. Protein product: CAISDGRGLTGTEAFF.

In this sample, this clone turned up a few times. The rearrangement links TRBV11-2 to TRBJ2-1; possible D gene TRBD1, 6 bases. The germline CDR1 and CDR2 sequences are SGHAT and FQNNGV. The CDR3 spans 14 residues. V was pared by 2 bases and J by 5 bases, with 10 bases between. Here the CDR3 reads CASSLTGLDNEQFF. The CDR3, as DNA: TGTGCCAGCAGCTTAACAGGGTTGGACAATGAGCAGTTCTTC.